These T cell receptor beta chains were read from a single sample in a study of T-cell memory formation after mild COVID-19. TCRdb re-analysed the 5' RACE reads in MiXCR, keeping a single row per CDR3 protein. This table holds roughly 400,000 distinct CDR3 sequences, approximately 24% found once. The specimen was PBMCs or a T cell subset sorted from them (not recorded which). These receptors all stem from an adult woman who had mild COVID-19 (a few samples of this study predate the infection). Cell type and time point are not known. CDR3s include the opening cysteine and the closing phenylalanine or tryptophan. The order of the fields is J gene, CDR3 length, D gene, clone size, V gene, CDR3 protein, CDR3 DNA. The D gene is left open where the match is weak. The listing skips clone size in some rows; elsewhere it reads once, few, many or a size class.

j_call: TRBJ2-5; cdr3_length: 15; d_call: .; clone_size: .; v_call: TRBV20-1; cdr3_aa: CSARDWGPPEETQYF; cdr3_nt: TGCAGTGCTAGAGATTGGGGGCCCCCTGAGGAGACCCAGTACTTC
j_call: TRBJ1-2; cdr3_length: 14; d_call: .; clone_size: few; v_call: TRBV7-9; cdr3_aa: CASSLDTISWGYTF; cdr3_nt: TGTGCCAGCAGCTTAGACACAATCTCTTGGGGCTACACCTTC
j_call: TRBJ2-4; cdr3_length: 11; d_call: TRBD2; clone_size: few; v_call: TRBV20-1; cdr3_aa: CSSGRGNIQYF; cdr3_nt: TGCAGTTCAGGGAGGGGAAACATTCAGTACTTC
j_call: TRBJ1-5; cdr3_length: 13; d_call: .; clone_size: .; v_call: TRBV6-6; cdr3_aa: CASSSGFYQPQHF; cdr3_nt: TGTGCCAGCAGTTCGGGGTTTTATCAGCCCCAGCATTTT
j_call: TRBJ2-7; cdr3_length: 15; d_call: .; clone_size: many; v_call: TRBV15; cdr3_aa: CATSRDRGDSHEQYF; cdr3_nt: TGTGCCACCAGCAGAGATCGCGGGGATTCCCACGAGCAGTACTTC
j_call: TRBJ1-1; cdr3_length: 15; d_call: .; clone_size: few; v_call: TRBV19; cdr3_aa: CATKTLGQFHTEAFF; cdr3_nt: TGTGCCACCAAAACCCTGGGGCAGTTTCACACTGAAGCTTTCTTT
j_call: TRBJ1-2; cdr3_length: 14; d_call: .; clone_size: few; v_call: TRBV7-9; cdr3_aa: CASSPQEASYGYTF; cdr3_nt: TGTGCCAGCAGCCCACAGGAGGCTTCCTATGGCTACACCTTC
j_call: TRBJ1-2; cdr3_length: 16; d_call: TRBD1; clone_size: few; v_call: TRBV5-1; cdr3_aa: CASRAPPGQGAHGYTF; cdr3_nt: TGCGCCAGCAGGGCCCCCCCGGGACAGGGGGCACATGGCTACACCTTC
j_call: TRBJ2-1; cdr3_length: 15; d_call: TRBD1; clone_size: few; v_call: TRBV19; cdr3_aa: CASTPGQGSYNEQFF; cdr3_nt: TGTGCCAGTACCCCTGGACAGGGTAGTTACAATGAGCAGTTCTTC
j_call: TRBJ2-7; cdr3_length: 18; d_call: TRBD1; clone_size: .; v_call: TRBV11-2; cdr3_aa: CASSLAGQATPWKYEQYF; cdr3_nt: TGTGCCAGCAGCTTAGCGGGACAGGCCACTCCGTGGAAATACGAGCAGTACTTC
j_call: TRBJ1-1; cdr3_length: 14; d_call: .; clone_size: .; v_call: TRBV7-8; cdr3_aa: CASSPEGRGTEAFF; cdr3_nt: TGTGCCAGCAGCCCAGAGGGCAGGGGAACTGAAGCTTTCTTT
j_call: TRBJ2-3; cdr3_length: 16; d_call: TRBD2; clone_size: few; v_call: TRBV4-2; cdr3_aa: CASSQERAGEGDTQYF; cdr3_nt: TGTGCCAGCAGCCAAGAGCGAGCGGGGGAGGGAGATACGCAGTATTTT
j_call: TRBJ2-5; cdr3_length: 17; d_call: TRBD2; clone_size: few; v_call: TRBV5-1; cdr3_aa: CASSLEAGGPGLETQYF; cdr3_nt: TGCGCCAGCAGCTTGGAAGCGGGGGGCCCTGGGTTGGAGACCCAGTACTTC
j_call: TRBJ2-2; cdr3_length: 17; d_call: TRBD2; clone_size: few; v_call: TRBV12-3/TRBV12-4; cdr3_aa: CASSLPGLAGGAGELFF; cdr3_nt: TGTGCCAGCAGTTTACCGGGACTAGCGGGGGGTGCCGGGGAGCTGTTTTTT
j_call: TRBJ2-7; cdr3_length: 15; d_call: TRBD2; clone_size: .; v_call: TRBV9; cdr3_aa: CASSVVERECYEQYF; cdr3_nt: TGTGCCAGCAGCGTAGTAGAGCGGGAGTGCTACGAGCAGTACTTC
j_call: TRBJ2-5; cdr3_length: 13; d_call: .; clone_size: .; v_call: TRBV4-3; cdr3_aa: CASSQDIPKTQYF; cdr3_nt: TGCGCCAGCAGCCAAGATATCCCTAAGACCCAGTACTTC
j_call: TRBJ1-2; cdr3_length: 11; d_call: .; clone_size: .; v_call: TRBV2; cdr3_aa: CASSRRYGYTF; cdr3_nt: TGTGCCAGCAGTCGTAGGTATGGCTACACCTTC
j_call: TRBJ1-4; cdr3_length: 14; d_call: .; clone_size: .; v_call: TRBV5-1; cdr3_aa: CASSRKGRDEKLFF; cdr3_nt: TGCGCCAGCAGCCGGAAGGGGAGGGATGAAAAACTGTTTTTT
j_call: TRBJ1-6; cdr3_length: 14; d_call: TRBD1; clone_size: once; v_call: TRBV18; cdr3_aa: CASWDSSYNSPLHF; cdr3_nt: TGTGCCAGCTGGGACAGCTCCTATAATTCACCCCTCCACTTT
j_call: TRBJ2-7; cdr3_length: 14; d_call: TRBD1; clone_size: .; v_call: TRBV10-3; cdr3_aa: CAISTDRGSYEQYF; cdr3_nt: TGTGCCATTTCTACCGACAGGGGGTCCTACGAGCAGTACTTC
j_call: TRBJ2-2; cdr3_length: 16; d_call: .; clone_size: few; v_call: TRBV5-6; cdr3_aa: CASSLVTSANTGELFF; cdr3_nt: TGTGCCAGCAGCTTGGTTACCAGCGCGAACACCGGGGAGCTGTTTTTT
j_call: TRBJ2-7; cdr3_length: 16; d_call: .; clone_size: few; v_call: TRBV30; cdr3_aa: CAWTGGYKAGAGQQYF; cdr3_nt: TGTGCCTGGACCGGGGGATACAAAGCGGGTGCGGGCCAGCAGTACTTC
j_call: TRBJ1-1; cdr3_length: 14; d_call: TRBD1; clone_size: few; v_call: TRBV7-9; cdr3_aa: CASSRGQMNTEAFF; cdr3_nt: TGTGCCAGCAGCCGGGGACAGATGAACACTGAAGCTTTCTTT
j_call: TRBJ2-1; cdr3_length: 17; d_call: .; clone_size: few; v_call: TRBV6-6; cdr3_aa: CASSSRRGSSVHNEQFF; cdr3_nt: TGTGCCAGCAGTTCCCGGCGAGGAAGTAGCGTACACAATGAGCAGTTCTTC
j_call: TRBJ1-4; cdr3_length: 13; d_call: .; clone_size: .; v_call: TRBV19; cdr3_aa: CASSMDEGEKLFF; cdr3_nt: TGTGCCAGTAGTATGGACGAGGGGGAAAAACTGTTTTTT
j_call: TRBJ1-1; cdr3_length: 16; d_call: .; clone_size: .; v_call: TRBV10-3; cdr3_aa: CAITSTPGPAGTEAFF; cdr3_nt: TGTGCCATCACCTCTACCCCGGGCCCCGCCGGGACTGAAGCTTTCTTT
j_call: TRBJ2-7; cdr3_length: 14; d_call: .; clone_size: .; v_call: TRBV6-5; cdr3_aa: CASRKGRSSYEQYF; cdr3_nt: TGTGCCAGCAGAAAGGGACGGAGCTCCTACGAGCAGTACTTC
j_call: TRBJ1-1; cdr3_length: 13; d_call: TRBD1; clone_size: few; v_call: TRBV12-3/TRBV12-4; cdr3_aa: CASSLGQGIEAFF; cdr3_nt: TGTGCCAGTAGTTTGGGACAGGGTATCGAAGCTTTCTTT
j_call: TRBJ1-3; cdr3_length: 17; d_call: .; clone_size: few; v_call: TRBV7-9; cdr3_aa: CASSLVVQTSSGNTIYF; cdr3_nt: TGTGCCAGCAGCTTAGTAGTGCAGACCAGTTCGGGGAACACCATATATTTT
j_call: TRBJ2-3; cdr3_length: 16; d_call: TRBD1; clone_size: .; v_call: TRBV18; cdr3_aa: CASSPRRDSRTDTQYF; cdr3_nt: TGTGCCAGCTCACCACGCCGGGACAGCCGCACAGATACGCAGTATTTT
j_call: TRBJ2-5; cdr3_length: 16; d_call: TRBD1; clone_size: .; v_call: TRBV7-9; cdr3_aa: CASTQSGTGEYETQYF; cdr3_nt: TGTGCCAGCACCCAATCCGGGACAGGGGAGTATGAGACCCAGTACTTC
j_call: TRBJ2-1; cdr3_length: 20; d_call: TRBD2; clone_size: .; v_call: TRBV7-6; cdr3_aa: CASSLPPPLAGGSSYNEQFF; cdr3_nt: TGTGCCAGCAGCTTACCTCCGCCACTAGCGGGAGGGAGCTCCTACAATGAGCAGTTCTTC
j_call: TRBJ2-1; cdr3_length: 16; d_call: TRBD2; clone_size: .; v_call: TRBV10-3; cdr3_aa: CAISEKTSGAYNEQFF; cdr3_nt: TGTGCCATCAGTGAGAAAACTAGCGGGGCCTACAATGAGCAGTTCTTC
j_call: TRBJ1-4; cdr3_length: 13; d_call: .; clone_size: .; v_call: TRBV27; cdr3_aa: CARIFAENEKLFF; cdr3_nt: TGTGCCAGAATCTTTGCGGAGAATGAAAAACTGTTTTTT
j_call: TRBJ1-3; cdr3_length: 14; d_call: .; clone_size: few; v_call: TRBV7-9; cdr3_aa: CASSLRGIGNTIYF; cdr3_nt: TGTGCCAGCAGCTTAAGGGGAATAGGAAACACCATATATTTT
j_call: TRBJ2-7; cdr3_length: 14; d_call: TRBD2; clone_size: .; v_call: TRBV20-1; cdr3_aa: CSARALAASYEQYF; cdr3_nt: TGCAGTGCTAGGGCACTAGCGGCCTCCTACGAGCAGTACTTC
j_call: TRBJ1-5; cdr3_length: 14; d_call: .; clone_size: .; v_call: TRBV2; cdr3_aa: CASSAGVWDQPQHF; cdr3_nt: TGTGCCAGCAGTGCGGGGGTTTGGGATCAGCCCCAGCATTTT
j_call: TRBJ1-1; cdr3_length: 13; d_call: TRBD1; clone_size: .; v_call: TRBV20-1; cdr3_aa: CSARNRGGTEAFF; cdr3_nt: TGCAGTGCTAGAAACAGGGGCGGCACTGAAGCTTTCTTT
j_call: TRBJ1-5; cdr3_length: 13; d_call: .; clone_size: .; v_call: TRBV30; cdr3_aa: CAWTVGGNQPQHF; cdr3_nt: TGTGCCTGGACCGTTGGTGGCAATCAGCCCCAGCATTTT
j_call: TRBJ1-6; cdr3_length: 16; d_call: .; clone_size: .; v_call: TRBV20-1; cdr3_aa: CSARYRGSYNNSPLHF; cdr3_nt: TGCAGTGCTAGGTACAGAGGATCTTACAATAATTCACCCCTCCACTTT
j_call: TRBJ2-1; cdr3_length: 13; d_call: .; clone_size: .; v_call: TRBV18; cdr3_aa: CASSPPLYNEQFF; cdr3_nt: TGTGCCAGCTCACCACCCCTCTACAATGAGCAGTTCTTC
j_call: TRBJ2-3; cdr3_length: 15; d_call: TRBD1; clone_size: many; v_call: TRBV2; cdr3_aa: CASSGGTASTDTQYF; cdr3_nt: TGTGCCAGCAGTGGGGGGACAGCTAGCACAGATACGCAGTATTTT
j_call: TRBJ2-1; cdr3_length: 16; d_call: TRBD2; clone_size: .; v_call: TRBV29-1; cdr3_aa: CSVEAGEGRVYNEQFF; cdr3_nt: TGCAGCGTTGAAGCGGGAGAGGGGAGGGTCTACAATGAGCAGTTCTTC
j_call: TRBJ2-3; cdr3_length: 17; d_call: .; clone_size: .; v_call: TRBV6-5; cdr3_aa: CASSLANPLGGTDTQYF; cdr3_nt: TGTGCCAGCAGTTTGGCCAATCCCCTGGGCGGCACAGATACGCAGTATTTT
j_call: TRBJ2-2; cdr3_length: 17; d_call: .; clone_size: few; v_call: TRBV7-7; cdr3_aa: CASSLDPPGMGTGELFF; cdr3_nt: TGTGCCAGCAGCTTAGATCCGCCAGGCATGGGAACCGGGGAGCTGTTTTTT
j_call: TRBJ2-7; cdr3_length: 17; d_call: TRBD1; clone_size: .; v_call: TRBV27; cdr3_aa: CASSSFIAGTGLYEQYF; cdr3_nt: TGTGCCAGCAGCTCCTTCATCGCCGGGACAGGGCTCTACGAGCAGTACTTC
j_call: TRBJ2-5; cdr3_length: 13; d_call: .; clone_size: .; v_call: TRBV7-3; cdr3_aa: CASSFHPQETQYF; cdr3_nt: TGTGCCAGCAGCTTCCACCCCCAAGAGACCCAGTACTTC